A single sample is the source of the 10 T cell receptor beta chains below, sequenced in a study of blood T cell repertoires in COVID-19 (dated by TCRdb to the early 2020s). Library preparation employed the immunoSEQ multiplex PCR assay. This is the immuneACCESS table as TCRdb keeps it, with only in-frame sequences that have V and J called. A part of the clones is gone; compared with another copy, unresolved V genes explain less than half, and the rest is unexplained. Across this sample there are approximately 220,000 clones, with 85% to 90% seen only once. Less than 1.5% of the sample is held by the ten biggest clonotypes. Sequenced sample: PBMCs or T cells enriched from blood (not recorded which). Source of these receptors: a man aged 25 to 40 who had recovered from COVID-19.

The J gene is TRBJ2-1, the V gene TRBV11-2, with 12 bases fitting TRBD2. Germline lookup yields CDR1 SGHAT and CDR2 FQNNGV. CDR3 size: 20 residues. The trim removed 0 bases at V and 2 bases at J, leaving 11 bases unmatched. CDR3: CASSLDGLAGHPTTYNEQFF. CDR3 DNA sequence: TGTGCCAGCAGCTTAGATGGACTAGCGGGACACCCGACAACCTACAATGAGCAGTTCTTC.

This clone was picked up one time. J is TRBJ2-7 and V is TRBV7-2; 13 nucleotides match TRBD2. CDR1 is SGHTA, CDR2 FQGNSA, per germline. The junction had 4 bases not matched to a gene; V was cut back by 5 bases and J by 3 bases. The CDR3 runs to 15 residues. The CDR3 spells CASSTGLAGNYEQYF. CDR3 bases: TGTGCCAGCAGCACGGGACTAGCGGGGAACTACGAGCAGTACTTC.

V is TRBV29-1 and J is TRBJ2-2; 11 nucleotides agree with TRBD2. The germline CDR1 and CDR2 sequences are SQVTM and ANQGSEA. V gave up 6 bases and J gave up 4 bases; unmatched junction bases: 7. This CDR3 comprises 15 residues. The CDR3 is CSVIPGTSGTGELFF. CDR3 sequence (DNA): TGCAGCGTGATCCCGGGGACTAGCGGCACCGGGGAGCTGTTTTTT.

The gene calls are TRBV21-1 and TRBJ2-2; the D segment call TRBD1 is taken from the table without a DNA check. TRBV21-1 is noted as a pseudogene. The CDR3 totals 15 residues. CDR3 in amino acids: CASSLQGTNTGELFF. The CDR3 bases are TGTGCCAGCAGCTTGCAGGGAACGAACACCGGGGAGCTGTTTTTT.

The rearrangement uses TRBV7-6 and TRBJ2-1; no definite D call. The CDR3 runs to 15 residues. Germline values: CDR1 SGHVS, CDR2 FNYEAQ. V was clipped by 5 bases and J by 6 bases, with 17 bases between them. The chain's CDR3 is CASSPNPLVRNEQFF. The CDR3 DNA sequence: TGTGCCAGCAGCCCCAATCCATTAGTGCGCAATGAGCAGTTCTTC.

The chain's CDR3 is CASSYRRTGLSYEQYF. CDR3 bases: TGTGCCAGCAGTTACAGGCGGACAGGGCTTTCCTACGAGCAGTACTTC. V is TRBV6-2 or TRBV6-3 and J is TRBJ2-7; 8 bases agree with TRBD1. Germline V lookup: CDR1 MNHEY, CDR2 SVGEGT. The CDR3 consists of 16 residues. J was trimmed by 1 base and V by 2 bases; bases with no gene match: 7.

This clone was observed a single time. The chain links TRBV9 to TRBJ2-1; TRBD2 matches 9 bases. The J segment lost 2 bases and the V segment lost 0 bases, leaving 15 bases of the junction unmatched. The length of the CDR3 is 20 residues. Germline CDR1 and CDR2: SGDLS and YYNGEE. The CDR3 sequence is CASSVDPAGGLRITYNEQFF. CDR3 nucleotide sequence: TGTGCCAGCAGCGTAGATCCAGCGGGAGGTCTACGAATCACCTACAATGAGCAGTTCTTC. The whole variable domain, remainder taken from reference TRBV9 and TRBJ2-1, is DSGVTQTPKHLITATGQRVTLRCSPRSGDLSVYWYQQSLDQGLQFLIQYYNGEERAKGNILERFSAQQFPDLHSELNLSSLELGDSALYFCASSVDPAGGLRITYNEQFFGPGTRLTVL.

In DNA, the CDR3 is TGTGCCAGCAGCTTAGGGGGCTTCGGTGAGCAGTTCTTC. Translated, it gives CASSLGGFGEQFF. This chain links TRBV7-2 with TRBJ2-1, with D perhaps matching TRBD1 (5 bases). Trimming removed 1 base at V and 9 bases at J, with 10 bases between. This CDR3 has 13 amino acids. Germline CDR1 and CDR2: SGHTA and FQGNSA. Supplemented by reference TRBV7-2 and TRBJ2-1, the full variable domain reads GAGVSQSPSNKVTEKGKDVELRCDPISGHTALYWYRQSLGQGLEFLIYFQGNSAPDKSGLPSDRFSAERTGGSVSTLTIQRTQQEDSAVYLCASSLGGFGEQFFGPGTRLTVL.

The chain is built from TRBV19 and TRBJ1-5, with 8 bases identical to TRBD1. The CDR3 runs 17 residues. V gave up 3 bases and J gave up 0 bases; unmatched junction bases: 7. Germline-derived CDR1 and CDR2 are LNHDA and SQIVND (reference sequence). CDR3 sequence: CASSIDSDRDSNQPQHF. The CDR3 region has the DNA TGTGCCAGTAGTATCGACTCGGACAGGGATAGCAATCAGCCCCAGCATTTT.

This clone was detected only a few times. The chain links TRBV5-1 to TRBJ1-1, with 7 bases aligning to TRBD1. The CDR3 sequence is 15 residues long. J lost 3 bases, V lost 4 bases, and 9 bases had no gene match. From germline, CDR1 is SGHRS and CDR2 YFSETQ. CDR3 DNA: TGCGCCAGCAGCGCAAACAGGGGTTGGGACACTGAAGCTTTCTTT. Residues: CASSANRGWDTEAFF.